This TCR beta chain was recovered during a study of cytomegalovirus exposure and HLA in healthy donors. Study in general: Among around 170 million T cells, an earlier analysis found roughly 100 million unique TCR beta sequences. An early data release held around 80 million unique TCRs from HLA-typed donors. Overall study findings and caveats: The only immune exposure information that was available was CMV serostatus.

Though probably carrying unrecorded immune exposures, donors were nominally healthy at sampling. As regards this clone: Its specificity is unknown. Its ends do not fully match the called genes, so a read error is possible.

Researchers ran the PCR with 60 Vbeta and 13 Jbeta primers. The protocol was immunoSEQ multiplex PCR, while the TCRdb copy is restricted to in-frame clones and leaves out a portion. The table lists 150,000 to 200,000 clones, 70% to 85% of them singletons, with around 1.5% in the top ten. The origin of this receptor is a woman aged 25 to 45 in good health and CMV-seropositive. The sample comprised PBMCs.

The CDR3 bases are TGTGCCATCAGTGACAGGCGGGAGGCTCTCTTC. This translates into CAISDRREALF. V and J are TRBV10-3 and TRBJ2-1; 8 bases are shared with TRBD2. The CDR3 covers 11 residues. Germline V gene data show CDR1 as ENHRY and CDR2 as SYGVKD.